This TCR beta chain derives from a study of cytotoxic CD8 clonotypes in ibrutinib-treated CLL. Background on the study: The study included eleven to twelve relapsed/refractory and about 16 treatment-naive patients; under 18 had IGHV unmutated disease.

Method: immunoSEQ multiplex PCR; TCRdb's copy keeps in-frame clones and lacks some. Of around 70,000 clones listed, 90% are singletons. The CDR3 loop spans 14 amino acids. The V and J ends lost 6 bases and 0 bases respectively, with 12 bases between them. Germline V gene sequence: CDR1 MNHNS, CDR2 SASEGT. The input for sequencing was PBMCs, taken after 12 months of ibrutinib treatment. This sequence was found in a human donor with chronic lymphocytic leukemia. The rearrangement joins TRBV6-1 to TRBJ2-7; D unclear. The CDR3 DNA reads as TGTGCCAGCAGCCCTTTTGCGGTCTCCTACGAGCAGTACTTC. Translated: CASSPFAVSYEQYF.